The 30 T cell receptor beta chains in this list originate from one sample, sequenced in a study of identical twins. Each CDR3 protein is one row after TCRdb ran MiXCR on the 5' RACE reads. The sample shows under 500,000 distinct CDR3 sequences, approximately 15% of them seen only once. These data were likewise used in another study, on yellow fever vaccine responses in identical twins.

What was sequenced was CD4+ T cells sorted from blood. The receptors were gathered from a woman between 18 and 29 years old in good health.

This clonotype was observed a handful of times. The V call is TRBV15, the J call TRBJ2-5; perhaps TRBD1 as D (5 bases). This CDR3 contains 14 residues. The germline CDR1 and CDR2 sequences are LNHNV and YYDKDF (reference sequence). V was trimmed by 1 base and J by 2 bases, leaving 8 bases between them. The CDR3 nucleotides are TGTGCCACCAGCAGAGGACAGAATCAAGAGACCCAGTACTTC. This codes for CATSRGQNQETQYF.

The rearrangement links TRBV20-1 to TRBJ2-1, with 9 bases lining up with TRBD1. Looked up from germline, CDR1 is DFQATT and CDR2 is SNEGSKA (reference sequence). The length of the CDR3 is 16 residues. Trimming removed 4 bases from V and 5 bases from J; junction bases left unmatched: 12. The CDR3: CSAINTGTGRDNEQFF. In DNA form, the CDR3 reads TGCAGTGCTATCAATACCGGGACAGGGAGGGACAATGAGCAGTTCTTC.

The chain joins TRBV28 to TRBJ2-7; D may be TRBD2 (5 bases). V was clipped by 6 bases and J by 2 bases, with 11 bases between them. Per the germline V gene, CDR1 is MDHEN and CDR2 is SYDVKM. This CDR3 contains 13 residues. The CDR3 nucleotides read TGTGCCAGCAGGGACTCAGTCCCCTACGAGCAGTACTTC. Translated: CASRDSVPYEQYF.

This clonotype was picked up a small number of times. This CDR3 is CASSGTGTSAETQYF. The CDR3 DNA follows: TGCGCCAGCAGCGGCACCGGGACTAGCGCGGAGACCCAGTACTTC. This rearrangement joins TRBV5-1 to TRBJ2-5; TRBD2 agrees at 10 bases. Germline V gene lookup returns CDR1 SGHRS and CDR2 YFSETQ. The CDR3 is 15 amino acids. J was trimmed by 5 bases and V by 4 bases; bases with no gene match: 8.

This chain links TRBV2 with TRBJ2-7; D is ambiguous. Trimming took off 2 bases at V and 3 bases at J, with 11 bases between the two ends. The CDR3 is 14 amino acids. Germline CDR1 reads SNHLY; CDR2 reads FYNNEI. CDR3 region: CASSESSLLYEQYF. CDR3 DNA: TGTGCCAGCAGTGAATCGTCCCTGCTCTACGAGCAGTACTTC.

The V gene is TRBV20-1, the J gene TRBJ2-3; D not certain. The V and J ends lost 4 bases and 1 base respectively, with 9 bases between them. The germline CDR1 and CDR2 sequences are DFQATT and SNEGSKA (reference sequence). The CDR3 runs 13 residues. In DNA, the CDR3 is TGCAGTGCTATGGTCTTCCGCACAGATACGCAGTATTTT. This codes for CSAMVFRTDTQYF.

The chain carries TRBV20-1 and TRBJ2-7; the D is unclear. V lost 2 bases, J lost 2 bases, and 10 bases lay in between. This CDR3 has 13 amino acids. CDR1 is DFQATT, CDR2 SNEGSKA, per germline (reference sequence). The CDR3 protein is CSARRAAAYEQYF. CDR3 nucleotide sequence: TGCAGTGCTAGAAGGGCGGCCGCCTACGAGCAGTACTTC.

The chain is built from TRBV5-1 and TRBJ2-2; no definite D call. The CDR3 contains 14 residues. Germline lookup yields CDR1 SGHRS and CDR2 YFSETQ. V lost 1 base, J lost 3 bases, and 7 bases lay in between. The CDR3 spells CASSLIRDTGELFF. The CDR3 DNA is TGCGCCAGCAGCTTGATCCGGGACACCGGGGAGCTGTTTTTT.

DNA for the CDR3: TGTGCCAGCAGCTGGTCGGGGGGGGGCACTGAAGCTTTCTTT. This sequence encodes CASSWSGGGTEAFF. The chain couples TRBV5-4 to TRBJ1-1; weak D call: TRBD1 (5 bases). This CDR3 is built from 14 residues. Germline V gene data show CDR1 as SGHNT and CDR2 as YYREEE (reference sequence). Trimming stripped 3 bases from V and 4 bases from J, with 13 bases between.

This rearrangement joins TRBV6-5 to TRBJ2-1; no clear D. From germline, CDR1 is MNHEY and CDR2 SVGAGI. With 2 bases removed from V and 3 bases from J, the gap between germline ends came to 14 bases. The CDR3 is 16 residues long. CDR3 in amino acids: CASSYRTEISYNEQFF. CDR3 DNA sequence: TGTGCCAGCAGTTACCGCACTGAGATAAGCTACAATGAGCAGTTCTTC.

This clonotype was picked up a small number of times. This sequence joins TRBV30 and TRBJ2-1, with 9 bases aligning to TRBD1. The ends lost 3 bases at V and 6 bases at J; junction bases unmatched: 6. Germline loops: CDR1 GTSNPN, CDR2 SVGIG (reference sequence). This CDR3 has 14 residues. The CDR3 DNA sequence: TGTGCCTGGAGCGCCGGGACAGGGATCAATGAGCAGTTCTTC. This codes for CAWSAGTGINEQFF.

The sample holds a few counts of this clonotype. This chain links TRBV24-1 with TRBJ2-1; D is unresolved. This CDR3 has 13 residues. Trimming cost V 4 bases and J 6 bases, with 9 bases left between them. Germline CDR1 reads KGHDR; CDR2 reads SFDVKD. CDR3 protein: CATSDGSLNEQFF. Written as DNA, the CDR3 is TGTGCCACCAGTGACGGGTCCCTCAATGAGCAGTTCTTC.

In this sample, this clonotype turned up many times. This sequence joins TRBV5-1 and TRBJ1-6, with D tentatively TRBD1 (6 bases). CDR3 size: 13 residues. The germline V gene has CDR1 SGHRS and CDR2 YFSETQ. V lost 6 bases to trimming and J lost 14 bases, with 18 bases between them. Here the CDR3 DNA reads TGCGCCAGCATGACAGGCCCGGGGAGGACCCTCCACTTT. It is translated as CASMTGPGRTLHF.

V usage is TRBV12-3 or TRBV12-4 and J usage is TRBJ2-3; 8 bases match TRBD2. The CDR3 runs to 18 residues. The V segment lost 11 bases and the J segment 0 bases; nucleotides outside the gene matches: 19. DNA for the CDR3: TGTGCCTTCTGCCCGGCGGGGCTAGCGGGTTACAGCACAGATACGCAGTATTTT. Its translation is CAFCPAGLAGYSTDTQYF.

This chain links TRBV6-5 with TRBJ2-7; D might be TRBD1 (6 bases). The CDR3 covers 15 residues. V was clipped by 2 bases and J by 0 bases, with 11 bases between them. Looked up from germline, CDR1 is MNHEY and CDR2 is SVGAGI. CDR3 region: CASSYPTGSSYEQYF. CDR3 coding DNA: TGTGCCAGCAGTTACCCCACAGGGTCCTCCTACGAGCAGTACTTC.

This clonotype was observed a few times. The chain carries TRBV2 and TRBJ2-1; TRBD2 matches 9 bases. The CDR3 runs to 16 residues. V was clipped by 0 bases and J by 7 bases; unmatched bases: 7. CDR1 and CDR2 from the germline V gene are SNHLY and FYNNEI. CDR3 amino acids: CASSEAVAGVRNEQFF. CDR3 coding DNA: TGTGCCAGCAGTGAAGCGGTAGCGGGAGTGCGAAATGAGCAGTTCTTC.

V usage is TRBV12-3 or TRBV12-4 and J usage is TRBJ2-7; the D gene is possibly TRBD2 (5 bases). The CDR3 runs 13 residues. The V end lost 1 base, the J end lost 7 bases, and 11 bases lay between the germline ends. CDR3 amino acids: CASSLGTSGEQYF. CDR3 DNA: TGTGCCAGCAGTTTAGGGACCTCGGGGGAGCAGTACTTC.

The CDR3 DNA reads as TGTGCCAGCAGTGAACCCCCTCACAATGAGCAGTTCTTC. Amino acid sequence: CASSEPPHNEQFF. The chain links TRBV25-1 to TRBJ2-1; no clear D gene. The CDR3 has 13 residues. In germline, CDR1 is MGHDK, CDR2 SYGVNS. V lost 2 bases to trimming and J lost 5 bases, with 7 bases between them.

This clonotype has only a few counts. The V gene is TRBV14, the J gene TRBJ2-3; no firm D call. Germline V CDR1 and CDR2: SGHDN, FVKESK. The CDR3 has 17 amino acids. Trimming stripped 0 bases from V and 3 bases from J, with 16 bases between. DNA for the CDR3: TGTGCCAGCAGCCAAGATCTGGGAATACTAAGGACAGATACGCAGTATTTT. It translates to CASSQDLGILRTDTQYF.

This clonotype was found a few times. The rearrangement uses TRBV15 and TRBJ2-7; maybe TRBD1 (6 bases). V shed 0 bases and J shed 2 bases, with 14 bases lying between them. CDR3 length: 16 amino acids. Germline lookup yields CDR1 LNHNV and CDR2 YYDKDF (reference sequence). DNA of the CDR3: TGTGCCACCAGCAGAGATCGATCGACAGGAGCCTACGAGCAGTACTTC. It specifies CATSRDRSTGAYEQYF.

This clonotype was counted many times. This chain connects TRBV11-3 to TRBJ2-1; D unresolved. CDR3 size: 13 residues. Trimming took 2 bases from V and 5 from J, leaving 7 bases between them. Germline CDR1 is SGHNT and CDR2 is YENEEA. The CDR3 region is CASSLSGNNEQFF. For the CDR3, the DNA is TGTGCCAGCAGCTTATCCGGCAACAATGAGCAGTTCTTC. The whole variable domain, filled in from reference TRBV11-3 and TRBJ2-1, reads EAGVVQSPRYKIIEKKQPVAFWCNPISGHNTLYWYLQNLGQGPELLIRYENEEAVDDSQLPKDRFSAERLKGVDSTLKIQPAELGDSAVYLCASSLSGNNEQFFGPGTRLTVL.

This chain joins TRBV12-3 or TRBV12-4 and TRBJ2-5, with D tentatively TRBD2 (6 bases). This CDR3 contains 14 residues. V was trimmed by 8 bases and J by 0 bases, leaving 13 bases between them. CDR3 residues: CASEGGTHQETQYF. CDR3 nucleotides: TGTGCCAGCGAGGGCGGGACGCACCAAGAGACCCAGTACTTC.

The V gene is TRBV7-2, the J gene TRBJ1-3; possibly TRBD1 for D (5 bases). V dropped 1 base and J dropped 2 bases, with 12 bases sitting between them. The CDR3 length is 16 residues. Germline V lookup: CDR1 SGHTA, CDR2 FQGNSA. CDR3 DNA sequence: TGTGCCAGCAGCTTAGGCCTTAGAGGGGCTGGAAACACCATATATTTT. Protein: CASSLGLRGAGNTIYF.

Comment on this clonotype: Given a much more abundant clone one base away, this may be a read error. CDR3 residues: CATSSAGTNGEQHF. The CDR3 bases are TGTGCCACCAGCAGTGCCGGGACTAACGGCGAGCAGCACTTC. The chain uses TRBV15 and TRBJ2-7; 7 nucleotides line up with TRBD2. The CDR3 is 14 amino acids. CDR1 is LNHNV and CDR2 is YYDKDF in the germline V gene (reference sequence).

In this sample, this clonotype turned up once. The chain recombines TRBV20-1 with TRBJ2-5; no clear D gene. Germline loops: CDR1 DFQATT, CDR2 SNEGSKA (reference sequence). The V gene lost 0 bases and the J gene lost 4 bases, with 15 bases spanning the gap. This CDR3 has 15 residues. CDR3 sequence reads: CSARDGEILGETQYF. The DNA of the CDR3 is TGCAGTGCTAGAGACGGAGAGATTTTGGGAGAGACCCAGTACTTC.

The chain is built from TRBV9 and TRBJ1-2, with 10 bases that match TRBD1. CDR1 and CDR2 from the germline V gene are SGDLS and YYNGEE. This CDR3 is built from 13 residues. The J segment lost 6 bases and the V segment lost 4 bases, leaving 3 bases of the junction unmatched. CDR3 in amino acids: CASSRQGANGYTF. CDR3 coding DNA: TGTGCCAGCAGCAGACAGGGGGCAAATGGCTACACCTTC.

This sequence joins TRBV3-1 and TRBJ2-2, with D unclear. The germline V and J ends were trimmed by 5 bases and 9 bases, with 7 bases remaining between them. CDR3 length equals 11 residues. Germline V gene sequence: CDR1 LGHDT, CDR2 YNNKEL (reference sequence). The CDR3 loop is CASSNDRELFF. CDR3 bases: TGTGCCAGCAGCAACGACCGGGAGCTGTTTTTT.

The chain employs TRBV27 and TRBJ1-2, with 7 nucleotides matching TRBD1. V dropped 0 bases and J dropped 4; count of bases not matched to a gene: 2. The CDR3 is 14 amino acids. Germline V gene lookup returns CDR1 MNHEY and CDR2 SMNVEV (reference sequence). CDR3 coding DNA: TGTGCCAGCAGTTTATCAGGGACAGCCTATGGCTACACCTTC. It is translated as CASSLSGTAYGYTF.

This clonotype was observed a handful of times. The chain is built from TRBV7-8 and TRBJ2-1; TRBD1 aligns across 7 bases. The germline CDR1 and CDR2 sequences are SGHVS and FQNEAQ. With V trimmed by 5 bases and J by 5 bases, 9 bases remained unmatched. The CDR3 has 15 amino acids. The CDR3 sequence: CASSPDRVGNNEQFF. The CDR3 nucleotides are TGTGCCAGCAGCCCCGACAGGGTGGGGAACAATGAGCAGTTCTTC.

A few counts support this clonotype. The chain carries TRBV28 and TRBJ2-1; possible D gene TRBD1, 6 bases. The V gene lost 1 base and the J gene lost 5 bases, with 9 bases spanning the gap. The length of the CDR3 is 14 residues. Germline V gene lookup returns CDR1 MDHEN and CDR2 SYDVKM. The chain's CDR3 is CASSLLQGNNEQFF. CDR3 sequence (DNA): TGTGCCAGCAGTTTATTACAGGGTAACAATGAGCAGTTCTTC.